These T cell receptor beta chains were read from a single sample in a study. TCRdb fed the 5' RACE reads into MiXCR, producing one record per CDR3 protein. This sample has about 61,000 distinct CDR3 sequences, with approximately 31% found just once. Sequenced material: tumor-infiltrating naive CD4+ T cells sorted from the breast tumor. These receptor sequences come from a female donor with breast cancer. CDR3s include the opening cysteine and the closing phenylalanine or tryptophan. D genes are given only for firm matches. The listing skips clone size in some rows; elsewhere it reads once, few, many or a size class.

TRBV5-1	few	TRBJ2-6	14	.	CASNLASGANVLTF	TGCGCCAGCAACTTGGCCTCTGGGGCCAACGTCCTGACTTTC
TRBV6-5	.	TRBJ1-1	13	.	CASSTNMNTEAFF	TGTGCCAGCAGTACCAACATGAACACTGAAGCTTTCTTT
TRBV12-3/TRBV12-4	many	TRBJ1-5	14	.	CASSATAEDQPQHF	TGTGCCAGCAGCGCGACAGCTGAAGATCAGCCCCAGCATTTT
TRBV28	.	TRBJ2-2	16	TRBD2	CASRASGRSYTGELFF	TGTGCCAGCCGGGCTAGCGGGAGGTCCTACACCGGGGAGCTGTTTTTT
TRBV6-1	few	TRBJ1-4	15	.	CASSPLEGINEKLFF	TGTGCCAGCAGCCCCCTAGAGGGCATAAATGAAAAACTGTTTTTT
TRBV7-2	.	TRBJ2-4	12	.	CASSLRIDIQYF	TGTGCCAGCAGCCTGCGGATAGACATTCAGTACTTC
TRBV24-1	.	TRBJ2-1	17	TRBD2	CATSDPLAGNSYNEQFF	TGTGCCACCAGTGATCCGTTAGCGGGTAACTCCTACAATGAGCAGTTCTTC
TRBV29-1	.	TRBJ1-2	12	.	CSVEDRGNGYTF	TGCAGCGTTGAAGATCGAGGGAATGGCTACACCTTC
TRBV5-1	.	TRBJ2-1	16	TRBD2	CASTAGEMGPYNEQFF	TGCGCCAGCACGGCGGGAGAAATGGGCCCCTACAATGAGCAGTTCTTC
TRBV5-5	.	TRBJ2-7	16	TRBD2	CASSLARVAGVYEQYF	TGTGCCAGCAGCTTGGCGCGGGTAGCGGGAGTGTACGAGCAGTACTTC
TRBV2	.	TRBJ2-7	14	.	CASSEEISSYEQYF	TGTGCCAGCAGTGAGGAAATCAGCTCCTACGAGCAGTACTTC
TRBV20-1	many	TRBJ2-4	16	TRBD2	CSARDAREWGGHIQYF	TGCAGTGCTAGAGACGCGAGAGAGTGGGGGGGTCACATTCAGTACTTC
TRBV4-3	few	TRBJ1-1	16	.	CASSQVPPTGDTEAFF	TGCGCCAGCAGCCAAGTTCCACCTACGGGGGACACTGAAGCTTTCTTT
TRBV5-1	.	TRBJ1-1	16	.	CASSLFGGASNTEAFF	TGCGCCAGCAGCTTGTTCGGGGGCGCCTCGAACACTGAAGCTTTCTTT
TRBV20-1	many	TRBJ2-1	14	.	CSAPSSLAALEQFF	TGCAGTGCTCCGAGCTCATTAGCGGCCCTTGAGCAGTTCTTC